This TCR beta chain comes out of a study of blood T cell repertoires in COVID-19. TCRdb's table, derived via immunoSEQ multiplex PCR, lists solely in-frame clones and lacks some. This table has some 67,000 clones, 90% appearing once. This sequence was found in a woman in her late teens or twenties with acute or convalescent COVID-19. Material for sequencing was peripheral blood.

The CDR3 region has the DNA TGTGCCAGCAGCCAAGGGGAGGGGGTAGTTACGCAGTATTTT. It translates to CASSQGEGVVTQYF. The chain carries TRBV3-1 (or the pseudogene TRBV3-2) and TRBJ2-3; perhaps TRBD2 as D (7 bases). The germline CDR1 and CDR2 sequences are LGHDT and YNNKEL (reference sequence). The CDR3 spans 14 residues. V was shortened by 1 base and J by 8 bases, with 13 bases between the two germline ends.